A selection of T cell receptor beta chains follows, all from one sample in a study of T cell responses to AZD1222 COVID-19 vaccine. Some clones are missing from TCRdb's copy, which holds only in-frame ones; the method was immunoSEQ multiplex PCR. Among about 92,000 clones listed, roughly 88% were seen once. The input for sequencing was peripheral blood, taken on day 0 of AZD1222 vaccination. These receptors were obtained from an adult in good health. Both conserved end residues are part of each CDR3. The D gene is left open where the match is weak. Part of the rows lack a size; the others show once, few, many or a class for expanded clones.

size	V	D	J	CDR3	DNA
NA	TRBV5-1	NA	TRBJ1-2	CASSGRTGFGYTF	TGCGCCAGCAGCGGTCGAACGGGTTTTGGCTACACCTTC
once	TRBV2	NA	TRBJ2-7	CASSERRLGSYEQYF	TGTGCCAGCAGCGAAAGGAGGCTGGGCTCCTACGAGCAGTACTTC
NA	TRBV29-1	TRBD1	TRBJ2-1	CSARDRVRNEQFF	TGCAGCGCCCGGGACAGGGTAAGGAATGAGCAGTTCTTC
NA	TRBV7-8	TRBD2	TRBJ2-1	CASSFQLAGGSNEQFF	TGTGCCAGCAGCTTCCAACTAGCGGGAGGAAGCAATGAGCAGTTCTTC
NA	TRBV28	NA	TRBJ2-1	CASSPLGTSSYNEQFF	TGTGCCAGCAGTCCTCTCGGGACGAGCTCCTACAATGAGCAGTTCTTC
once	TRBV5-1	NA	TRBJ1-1	CASSLGTLGPEAFF	TGCGCCAGCAGCTTGGGAACACTTGGCCCTGAAGCTTTCTTT
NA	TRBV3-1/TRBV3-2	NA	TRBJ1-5	CASSQGGYVNQPQHF	TGTGCCAGCAGCCAGGGGGGCTACGTCAATCAGCCCCAGCATTTT
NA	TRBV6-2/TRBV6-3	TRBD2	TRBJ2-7	CASSYRSGSYEQYF	TGTGCCAGCAGTTATAGGAGCGGGAGCTACGAGCAGTACTTC
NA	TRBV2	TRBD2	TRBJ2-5	CASTPGLAGGGETQYF	TGTGCCAGCACCCCAGGGCTAGCGGGAGGTGGAGAGACCCAGTACTTC
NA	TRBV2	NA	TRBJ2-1	CASSPERVRSYNEQFF	TGTGCCAGCAGTCCGGAGCGGGTCCGATCCTACAATGAGCAGTTCTTC
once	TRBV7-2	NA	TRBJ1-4	CASSFPDEKLFF	TGTGCCAGCAGCTTTCCAGACGAAAAACTGTTTTTT
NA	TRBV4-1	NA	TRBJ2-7	CASSLGQLGFLNYEQYF	TGCGCCAGCAGCCTAGGACAGTTGGGGTTTCTAAACTACGAGCAGTACTTC
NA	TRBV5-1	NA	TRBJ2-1	CASSLAYEGNEQFF	TGCGCCAGCAGCTTGGCCTATGAGGGTAATGAGCAGTTCTTC
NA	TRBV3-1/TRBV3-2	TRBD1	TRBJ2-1	CASSQDGQAPYNEQFF	TGTGCCAGCAGCCAAGATGGACAGGCACCCTACAATGAGCAGTTCTTC
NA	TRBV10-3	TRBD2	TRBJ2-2	CAISEGLAGAGTGELFF	TGTGCCATCAGTGAGGGGCTAGCGGGAGCGGGAACCGGGGAGCTGTTTTTT
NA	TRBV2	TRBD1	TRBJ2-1	CASCGQGSNEQFF	TGTGCCAGCTGTGGACAGGGTTCCAATGAGCAGTTCTTC
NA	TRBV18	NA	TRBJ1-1	CASSPRGAQGTEAFF	TGTGCCAGCTCACCACGCGGGGCCCAGGGCACTGAAGCTTTCTTT
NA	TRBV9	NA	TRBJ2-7	CASSPRQGEVEDYEQYF	TGTGCCAGCAGCCCCCGGCAGGGGGAGGTCGAGGACTACGAGCAGTACTTC
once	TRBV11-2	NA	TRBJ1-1	CASSLGGNTEAFF	TGTGCCAGCAGCTTAGGAGGGAACACTGAAGCTTTCTTT
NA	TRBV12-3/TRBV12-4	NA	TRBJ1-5	CASSFRGQPQHF	TGTGCCAGCAGTTTCAGGGGCCAGCCCCAGCATTTT
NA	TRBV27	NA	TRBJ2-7	CASSLNIGTYEQYF	TGTGCCAGCAGTTTAAATATAGGCACCTACGAGCAGTACTTC
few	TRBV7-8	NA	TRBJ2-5	CASSFLDRQETQYF	TGTGCCAGCAGCTTCTTAGACCGCCAAGAGACCCAGTACTTC
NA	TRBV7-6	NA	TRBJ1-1	CASSSPSGSLNTEAFF	TGTGCCAGCAGCTCCCCCTCGGGATCTCTGAACACTGAAGCTTTCTTT
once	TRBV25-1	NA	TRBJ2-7	CASSSVGKLRSYEQYF	TGTGCCAGCAGTTCAGTTGGCAAACTAAGATCCTACGAGCAGTACTTC
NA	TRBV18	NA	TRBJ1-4	CASSPAQTGEKLFF	TGTGCCAGCTCACCAGCTCAGACGGGCGAAAAACTGTTTTTT
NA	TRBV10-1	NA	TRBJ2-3	CASSSLGGKDTQYF	TGCGCCAGCAGTTCCCTAGGGGGTAAAGATACGCAGTATTTT
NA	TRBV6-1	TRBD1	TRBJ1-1	CASSGTGAGRGTEAFF	TGTGCCAGCAGTGGGACAGGGGCCGGACGGGGTACTGAAGCTTTCTTT
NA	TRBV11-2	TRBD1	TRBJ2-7	CASSLDSQGARYEQYF	TGTGCCAGCAGCTTAGATTCGCAGGGGGCTCGCTACGAGCAGTACTTC
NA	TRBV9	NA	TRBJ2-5	CASSREPGVGRETQYF	TGTGCCAGCAGTCGAGAACCGGGGGTAGGTCGAGAGACCCAGTACTTC
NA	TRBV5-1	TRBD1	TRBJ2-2	CASSLWDRVSTGELFF	TGCGCCAGCAGCTTGTGGGACAGGGTTTCCACCGGGGAGCTGTTTTTT
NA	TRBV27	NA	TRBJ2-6	CASSSALRGSGANVLTF	TGTGCCAGCAGTTCCGCCCTCAGGGGCTCTGGGGCCAACGTCCTGACTTTC
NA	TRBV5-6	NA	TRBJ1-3	CASSFLGGRIGNTIYF	TGTGCCAGCAGCTTTCTTGGGGGAAGGATTGGAAACACCATATATTTT
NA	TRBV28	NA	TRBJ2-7	CASSLRGGLKLEQYF	TGTGCCAGCAGTCTTCGAGGCGGACTGAAATTGGAGCAGTACTTC
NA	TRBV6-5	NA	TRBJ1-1	CASMPTGSLAEAFF	TGTGCCAGCATGCCGACAGGTAGCCTGGCTGAAGCTTTCTTT
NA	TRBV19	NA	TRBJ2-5	CASSIKGAQETQYF	TGTGCCAGTAGTATAAAAGGAGCCCAAGAGACCCAGTACTTC
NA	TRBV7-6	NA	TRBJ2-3	CASSLGRGEADTQYF	TGTGCCAGCAGCTTAGGGAGGGGGGAGGCAGATACGCAGTATTTT
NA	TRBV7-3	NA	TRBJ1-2	CASSLRGVDGYTF	TGTGCCAGCAGCCTCAGGGGTGTTGATGGCTACACCTTC
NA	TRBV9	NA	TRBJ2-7	CASSVRAGISNEQYF	TGTGCCAGCAGCGTAAGGGCCGGGATCTCCAACGAGCAGTACTTC
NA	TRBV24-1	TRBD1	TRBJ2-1	CATSDLGTASYNEQFF	TGTGCCACCAGTGACCTCGGGACAGCGAGCTACAATGAGCAGTTCTTC
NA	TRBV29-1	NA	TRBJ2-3	CSVYLAKEENTQYF	TGCAGCGTCTATCTAGCGAAAGAAGAGAATACGCAGTATTTT
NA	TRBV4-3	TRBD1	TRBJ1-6	CASSQGTGHSPLHF	TGCGCCAGCAGCCAAGGGACAGGGCATTCACCCCTCCACTTT
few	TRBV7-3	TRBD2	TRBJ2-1	CASSLLGTSANEQFF	TGTGCCAGCAGCTTACTCGGGACTAGCGCCAATGAGCAGTTCTTC
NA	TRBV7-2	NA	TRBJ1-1	CASSSRVGAFF	TGTGCCAGCAGCTCTAGAGTCGGAGCTTTCTTT
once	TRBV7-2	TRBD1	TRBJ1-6	CASSLGTGYNSPLHF	TGTGCCAGCAGCCTCGGGACAGGGTATAATTCACCCCTCCACTTT
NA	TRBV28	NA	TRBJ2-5	CASSFVFLLQETQYF	TGTGCCAGCAGTTTCGTTTTTTTATTGCAAGAGACCCAGTACTTC
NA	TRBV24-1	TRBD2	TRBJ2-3	CATSEAPTSGTDTQYF	TGTGCCACCAGTGAAGCCCCGACTAGCGGCACAGATACGCAGTATTTT
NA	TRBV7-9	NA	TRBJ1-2	CASSLVPEYGYTF	TGTGCCAGCAGCTTAGTGCCAGAGTATGGCTACACCTTC
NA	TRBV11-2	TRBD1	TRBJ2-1	CASSLEDRGYYNEQFF	TGTGCCAGCAGCTTAGAGGACAGGGGGTACTACAATGAGCAGTTCTTC
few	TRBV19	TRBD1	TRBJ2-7	CASSAGQDYEQYF	TGTGCCAGTAGTGCGGGACAGGACTACGAGCAGTACTTC